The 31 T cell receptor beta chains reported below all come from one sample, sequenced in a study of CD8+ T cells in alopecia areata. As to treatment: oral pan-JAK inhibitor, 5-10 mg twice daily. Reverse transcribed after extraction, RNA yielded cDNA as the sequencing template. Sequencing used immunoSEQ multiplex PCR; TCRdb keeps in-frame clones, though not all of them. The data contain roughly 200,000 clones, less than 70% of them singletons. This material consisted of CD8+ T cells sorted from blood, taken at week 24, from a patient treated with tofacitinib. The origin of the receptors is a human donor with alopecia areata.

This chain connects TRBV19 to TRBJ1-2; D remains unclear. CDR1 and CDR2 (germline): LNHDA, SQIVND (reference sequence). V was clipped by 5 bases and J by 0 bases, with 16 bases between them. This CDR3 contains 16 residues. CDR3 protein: CASSSTPSAANYGYTF. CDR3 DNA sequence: TGTGCCAGTAGTTCCACACCATCAGCAGCTAACTATGGCTACACCTTC.

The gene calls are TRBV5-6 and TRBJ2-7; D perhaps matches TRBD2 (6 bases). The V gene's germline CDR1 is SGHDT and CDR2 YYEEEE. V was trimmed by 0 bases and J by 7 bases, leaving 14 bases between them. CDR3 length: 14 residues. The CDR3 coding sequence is TGTGCCAGCAGCTTGGGGCTCGACGGGAGAGAGCAGTACTTC. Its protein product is CASSLGLDGREQYF.

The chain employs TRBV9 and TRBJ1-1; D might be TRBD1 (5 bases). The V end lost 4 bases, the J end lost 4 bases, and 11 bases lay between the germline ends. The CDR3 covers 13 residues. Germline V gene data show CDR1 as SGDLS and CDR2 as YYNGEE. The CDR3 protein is CASSPGAGTEAFF. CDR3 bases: TGTGCCAGCAGCCCTGGGGCGGGCACTGAAGCTTTCTTT.

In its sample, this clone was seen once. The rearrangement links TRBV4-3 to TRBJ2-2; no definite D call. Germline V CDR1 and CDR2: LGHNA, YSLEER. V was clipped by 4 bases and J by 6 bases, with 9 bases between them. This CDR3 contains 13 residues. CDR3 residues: CASSPTLPGELFF. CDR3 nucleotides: TGCGCCAGCAGCCCCACCCTACCCGGGGAGCTGTTTTTT.

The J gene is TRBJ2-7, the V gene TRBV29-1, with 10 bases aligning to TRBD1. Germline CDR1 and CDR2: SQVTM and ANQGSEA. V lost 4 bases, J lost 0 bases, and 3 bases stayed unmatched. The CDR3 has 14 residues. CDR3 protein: CSVVGTGASYEQYF. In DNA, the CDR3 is TGCAGCGTTGTGGGGACAGGGGCCTCCTACGAGCAGTACTTC.

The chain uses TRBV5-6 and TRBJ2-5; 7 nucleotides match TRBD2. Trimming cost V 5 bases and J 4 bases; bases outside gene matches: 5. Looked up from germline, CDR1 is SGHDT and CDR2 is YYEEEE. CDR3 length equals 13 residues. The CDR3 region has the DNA TGTGCCAGCAGGGGAGGGGCCCGAGAGACCCAGTACTTC. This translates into CASRGGARETQYF. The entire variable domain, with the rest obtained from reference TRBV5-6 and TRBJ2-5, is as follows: DAGVTQSPTHLIKTRGQQVTLRCSPKSGHDTVSWYQQALGQGPQFIFQYYEEEERQRGNFPDRFSGHQFPNYSSELNVNALLLGDSALYLCASRGGARETQYFGPGTRLLVL.

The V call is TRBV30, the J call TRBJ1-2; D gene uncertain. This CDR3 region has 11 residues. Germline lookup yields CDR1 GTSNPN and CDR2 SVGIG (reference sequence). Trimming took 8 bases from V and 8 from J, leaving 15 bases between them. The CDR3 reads CALVWGYGYTF. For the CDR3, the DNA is TGTGCCCTTGTTTGGGGATACGGCTACACCTTC.

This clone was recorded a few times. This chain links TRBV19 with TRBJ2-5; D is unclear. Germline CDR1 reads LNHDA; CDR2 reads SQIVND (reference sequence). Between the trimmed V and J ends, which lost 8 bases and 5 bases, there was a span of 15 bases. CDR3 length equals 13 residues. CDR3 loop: CASGWPKQETQYF. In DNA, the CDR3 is TGTGCCAGTGGTTGGCCTAAGCAGGAGACCCAGTACTTC.

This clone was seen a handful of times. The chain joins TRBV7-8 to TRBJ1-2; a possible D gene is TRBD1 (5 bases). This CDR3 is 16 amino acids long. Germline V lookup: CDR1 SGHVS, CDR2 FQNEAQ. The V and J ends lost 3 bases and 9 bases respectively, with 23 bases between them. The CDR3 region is CASSLGGPTANRRYTF. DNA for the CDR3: TGTGCCAGCAGCTTGGGCGGTCCGACAGCAAACCGGCGCTACACCTTC.

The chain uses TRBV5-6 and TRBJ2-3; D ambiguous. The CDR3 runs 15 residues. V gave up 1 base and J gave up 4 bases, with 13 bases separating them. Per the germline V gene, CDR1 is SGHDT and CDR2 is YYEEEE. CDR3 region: CASSLLSYLPDTQYF. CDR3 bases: TGTGCCAGCAGCTTGTTGAGCTATTTACCAGATACGCAGTATTTT.

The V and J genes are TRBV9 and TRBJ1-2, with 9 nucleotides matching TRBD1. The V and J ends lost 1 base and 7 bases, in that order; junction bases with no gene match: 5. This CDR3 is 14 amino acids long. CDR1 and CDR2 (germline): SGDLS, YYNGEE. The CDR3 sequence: CASSVWDREGGYTF. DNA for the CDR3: TGTGCCAGCAGCGTATGGGACAGGGAGGGTGGCTACACCTTC.

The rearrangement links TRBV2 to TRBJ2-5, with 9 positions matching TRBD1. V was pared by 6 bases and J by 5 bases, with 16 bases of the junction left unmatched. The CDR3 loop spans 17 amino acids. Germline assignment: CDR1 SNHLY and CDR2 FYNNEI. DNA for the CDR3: TGTGCCAGCAGCAGGACAGGGGAAAAGTTCCGGTGGGAGACCCAGTACTTC. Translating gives CASSRTGEKFRWETQYF.

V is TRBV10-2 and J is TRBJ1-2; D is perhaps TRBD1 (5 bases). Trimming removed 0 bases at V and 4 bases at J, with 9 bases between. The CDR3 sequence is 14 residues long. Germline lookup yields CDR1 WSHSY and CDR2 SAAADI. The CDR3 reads CASSESDSAYGYTF. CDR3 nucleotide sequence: TGCGCCAGCAGTGAGTCAGACAGCGCCTATGGCTACACCTTC.

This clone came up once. The CDR3 here is CASSHGSDQPQHF. CDR3 sequence (DNA): TGTGCCAGCAGCCATGGGAGTGATCAGCCCCAGCATTTT. The chain recombines TRBV7-6 with TRBJ1-5; D remains ambiguous. This CDR3 has 13 residues. Germline CDR1 reads SGHVS; CDR2 reads FNYEAQ. Trimming removed 5 bases from V and 5 bases from J, with 10 bases in between.

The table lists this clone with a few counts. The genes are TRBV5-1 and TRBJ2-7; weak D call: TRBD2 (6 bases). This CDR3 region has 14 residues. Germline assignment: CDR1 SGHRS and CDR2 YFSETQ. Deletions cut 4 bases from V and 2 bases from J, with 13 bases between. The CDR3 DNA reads TGCGCCAGCAGCCAGGTCGGGAGTACCTACGAGCAGTACTTC. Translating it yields CASSQVGSTYEQYF.

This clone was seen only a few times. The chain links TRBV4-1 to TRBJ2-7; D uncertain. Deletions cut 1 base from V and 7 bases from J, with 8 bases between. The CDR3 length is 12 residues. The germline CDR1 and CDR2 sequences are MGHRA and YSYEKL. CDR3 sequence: CASSQGPGEQYF. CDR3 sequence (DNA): TGCGCCAGCAGCCAAGGGCCTGGGGAGCAGTACTTC.

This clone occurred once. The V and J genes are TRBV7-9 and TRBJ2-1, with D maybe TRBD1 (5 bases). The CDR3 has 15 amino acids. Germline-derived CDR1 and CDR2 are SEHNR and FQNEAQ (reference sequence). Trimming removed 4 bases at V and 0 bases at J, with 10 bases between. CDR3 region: CASSSPTDSYNEQFF. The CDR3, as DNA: TGTGCCAGCAGCTCCCCGACAGACTCCTACAATGAGCAGTTCTTC. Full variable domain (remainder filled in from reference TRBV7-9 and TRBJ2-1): DTGVSQNPRHKITKRGQNVTFRCDPISEHNRLYWYRQTLGQGPEFLTYFQNEAQLEKSRLLSDRFSAERPKGSFSTLEIQRTEQGDSAMYLCASSSPTDSYNEQFFGPGTRLTVL.

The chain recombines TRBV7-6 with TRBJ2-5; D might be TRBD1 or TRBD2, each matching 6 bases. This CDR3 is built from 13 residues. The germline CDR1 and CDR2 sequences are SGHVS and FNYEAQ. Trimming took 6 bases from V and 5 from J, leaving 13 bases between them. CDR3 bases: TGTGCCAGCAGTACCGGGGGCAAGGAGACCCAGTACTTC. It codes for CASSTGGKETQYF.

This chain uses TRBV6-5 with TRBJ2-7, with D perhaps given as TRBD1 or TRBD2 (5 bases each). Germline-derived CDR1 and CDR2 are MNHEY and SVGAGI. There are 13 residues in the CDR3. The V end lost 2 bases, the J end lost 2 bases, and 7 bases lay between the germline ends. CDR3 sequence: CASSYEGTYEQYF. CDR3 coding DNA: TGTGCCAGCAGTTACGAGGGGACCTACGAGCAGTACTTC.

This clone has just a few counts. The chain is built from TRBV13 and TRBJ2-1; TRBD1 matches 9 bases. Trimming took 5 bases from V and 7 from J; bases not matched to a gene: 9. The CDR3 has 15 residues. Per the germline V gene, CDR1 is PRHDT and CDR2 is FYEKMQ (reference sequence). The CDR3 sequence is CASSPNRGRGNEQFF. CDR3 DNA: TGTGCCAGCAGCCCGAACAGGGGGCGCGGGAATGAGCAGTTCTTC.

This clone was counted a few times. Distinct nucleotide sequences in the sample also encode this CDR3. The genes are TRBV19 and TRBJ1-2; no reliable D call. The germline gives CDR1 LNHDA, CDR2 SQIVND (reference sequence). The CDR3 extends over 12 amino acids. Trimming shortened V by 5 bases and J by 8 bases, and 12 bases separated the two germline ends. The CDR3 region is CASSLGLGGYTF. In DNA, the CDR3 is TGTGCCAGTAGTTTGGGCCTGGGGGGCTACACCTTC.

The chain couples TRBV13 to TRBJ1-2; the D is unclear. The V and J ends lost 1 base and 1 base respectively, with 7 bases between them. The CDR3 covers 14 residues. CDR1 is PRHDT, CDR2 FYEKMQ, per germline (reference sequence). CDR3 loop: CASSLVGGNYGYTF. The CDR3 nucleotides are TGTGCCAGCAGCTTAGTTGGTGGTAACTATGGCTACACCTTC.

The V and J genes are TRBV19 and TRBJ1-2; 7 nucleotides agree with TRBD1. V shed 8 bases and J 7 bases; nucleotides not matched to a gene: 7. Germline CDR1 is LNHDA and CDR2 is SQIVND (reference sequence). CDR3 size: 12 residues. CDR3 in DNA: TGTGCCAGTCGGGACAGTCTCCTTGGCTACACCTTC. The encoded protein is CASRDSLLGYTF.

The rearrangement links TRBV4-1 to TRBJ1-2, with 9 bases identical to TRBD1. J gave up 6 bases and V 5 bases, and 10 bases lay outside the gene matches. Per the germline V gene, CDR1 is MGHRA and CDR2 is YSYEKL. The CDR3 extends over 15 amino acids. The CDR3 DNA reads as TGCGCCAGCAGCGTCCGACAGGGGGTCATGGATGGCTACACCTTC. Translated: CASSVRQGVMDGYTF.

Here the CDR3 reads CAWSVEGFTEAFF. DNA for the CDR3: TGTGCCTGGAGTGTAGAGGGCTTCACTGAAGCTTTCTTT. The chain is built from TRBV30 and TRBJ1-1; D is ambiguous. Per the germline V gene, CDR1 is GTSNPN and CDR2 is SVGIG (reference sequence). The CDR3 has 13 residues. The V end lost 0 bases, the J end lost 4 bases, and 9 bases lay between the germline ends.

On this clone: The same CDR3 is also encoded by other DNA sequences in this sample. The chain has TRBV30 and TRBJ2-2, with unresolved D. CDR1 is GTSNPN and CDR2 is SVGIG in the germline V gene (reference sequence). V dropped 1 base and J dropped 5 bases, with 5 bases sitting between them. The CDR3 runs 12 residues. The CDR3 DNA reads TGTGCCTGGAGTGGAGGTACCGGGGAGCTGTTTTTT. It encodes CAWSGGTGELFF.

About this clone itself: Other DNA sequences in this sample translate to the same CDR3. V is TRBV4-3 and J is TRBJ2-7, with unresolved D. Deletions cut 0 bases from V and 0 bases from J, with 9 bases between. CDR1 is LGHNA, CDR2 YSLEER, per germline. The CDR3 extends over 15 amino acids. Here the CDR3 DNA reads TGCGCCAGCAGCCAAGAAAGGTCGAGCTCCTACGAGCAGTACTTC. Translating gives CASSQERSSSYEQYF.

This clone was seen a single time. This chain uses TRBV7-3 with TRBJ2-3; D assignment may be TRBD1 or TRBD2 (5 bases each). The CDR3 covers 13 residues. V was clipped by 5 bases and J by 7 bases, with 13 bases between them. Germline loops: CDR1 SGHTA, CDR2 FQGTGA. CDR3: CASSPSGGHTQYF. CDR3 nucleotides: TGTGCCAGCAGCCCCAGTGGGGGACATACGCAGTATTTT. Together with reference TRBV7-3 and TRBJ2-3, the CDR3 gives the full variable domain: GAGVSQTPSNKVTEKGKYVELRCDPISGHTALYWYRQSLGQGPEFLIYFQGTGAADDSGLPNDRFFAVRPEGSVSTLKIQRTERGDSAVYLCASSPSGGHTQYFGPGTRLTVL.

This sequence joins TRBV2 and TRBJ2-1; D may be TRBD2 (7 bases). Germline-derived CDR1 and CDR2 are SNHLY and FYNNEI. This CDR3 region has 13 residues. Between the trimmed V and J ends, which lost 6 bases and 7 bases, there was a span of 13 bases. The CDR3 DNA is TGTGCCAGCAGGGGGGGGGCACCTAATGAGCAGTTCTTC. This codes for CASRGGAPNEQFF.

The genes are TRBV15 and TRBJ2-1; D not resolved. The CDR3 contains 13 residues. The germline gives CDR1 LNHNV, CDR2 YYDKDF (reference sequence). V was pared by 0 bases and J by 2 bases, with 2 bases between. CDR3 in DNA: TGTGCCACCAGCAGAGATCCCTACAATGAGCAGTTCTTC. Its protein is CATSRDPYNEQFF. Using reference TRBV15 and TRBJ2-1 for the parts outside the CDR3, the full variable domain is DAMVIQNPRYQVTQFGKPVTLSCSQTLNHNVMYWYQQKSSQAPKLLFHYYDKDFNNEADTPDNFQSRRPNTSFCFLDIRSPGLGDTAMYLCATSRDPYNEQFFGPGTRLTVL.

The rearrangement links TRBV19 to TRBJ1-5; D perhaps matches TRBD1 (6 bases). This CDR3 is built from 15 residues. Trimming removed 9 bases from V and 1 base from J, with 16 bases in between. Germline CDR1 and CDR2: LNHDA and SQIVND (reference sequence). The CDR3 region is CASVLTGTSNQPQHF. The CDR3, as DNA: TGTGCCAGCGTGCTTACAGGGACCAGCAATCAGCCCCAGCATTTT.